The 7 T cell receptor beta chains below come from one sample, sequenced in a study of blood T cell repertoires in COVID-19. Libraries were prepared by immunoSEQ multiplex PCR; TCRdb keeps only in-frame clonotypes and omits some of them. The sample yields 200,000 to 300,000 clones, roughly nine tenths seen once. Sequencing was performed on peripheral blood. The receptors were gathered from a man aged 60 to 69 who had recovered from COVID-19.

This chain connects TRBV7-2 to TRBJ1-4, with a weak D call TRBD1 (6 bases). Trimming shortened V by 4 bases and J by 8 bases, and 17 bases separated the two germline ends. This CDR3 comprises 15 residues. Germline lookup yields CDR1 SGHTA and CDR2 FQGNSA. CDR3 DNA: TGTGCCAGCAGCTCCGTACAGGGTCTGAACGAAAAACTGTTTTTT. Residues: CASSSVQGLNEKLFF.

The chain couples TRBV12-5 to TRBJ1-3; D unclear. Trimming left V 0 bases short and J 0 bases short, with 21 bases between. Germline CDR1 reads LGHNT; CDR2 reads FRNRAP. CDR3 size: 20 residues. CDR3 DNA sequence: TGTGCTAGTGGTTTGGTAATTTACCCGGGGAGAGAGGGCTCTGGAAACACCATATATTTT. It codes for CASGLVIYPGREGSGNTIYF.

V is TRBV18 and J is TRBJ2-7; D perhaps matches TRBD2 (5 bases). The ends were cut back, 3 bases at V and 0 bases at J, with 12 bases in the middle. The V gene's germline CDR1 is KGHSH and CDR2 LQKENI. The CDR3 length is 15 residues. The CDR3: CASSPDGLNSYEQYF. CDR3 coding DNA: TGTGCCAGCTCACCGGACGGACTTAACTCCTACGAGCAGTACTTC.

The V and J genes are TRBV5-4 and TRBJ1-6; D not resolved. This CDR3 has 15 residues. The V and J ends lost 0 bases and 9 bases respectively, with 13 bases between them. Germline CDR1 is SGHNT and CDR2 is YYREEE (reference sequence). The CDR3 reads CASSLDGREGSPLHF. CDR3 DNA sequence: TGTGCCAGCAGCTTGGATGGGAGGGAGGGTTCACCCCTCCACTTT.

The CDR3: CAISEGAGGQETQYF. CDR3 coding DNA: TGTGCCATCAGTGAAGGGGCTGGTGGTCAAGAGACCCAGTACTTC. The chain uses TRBV10-3 and TRBJ2-5; maybe TRBD1 (5 bases). The V gene lost 3 bases and the J gene lost 2 bases, with 13 bases spanning the gap. Germline CDR1 reads ENHRY; CDR2 reads SYGVKD. The CDR3 totals 15 residues.

This clone was seen only once. The genes are TRBV6-1 and TRBJ2-4, with D uncertain. The V end lost 0 bases, the J end lost 1 base, and 16 bases lay between the germline ends. CDR1 and CDR2 from the germline V gene are MNHNS and SASEGT. This CDR3 has 18 amino acids. The CDR3 DNA is TGTGCCAGCAGTGAAGCGGCCGCCAGCGCGCGGGCCAAAAACATTCAGTACTTC. Protein sequence: CASSEAAASARAKNIQYF.

The chain combines TRBV3-1 (or the pseudogene TRBV3-2) with TRBJ2-1; 8 bases are shared with TRBD1. The CDR3 is made up of 16 amino acids. The V gene's germline CDR1 is LGHDT and CDR2 YNNKEL (reference sequence). V lost 7 bases and J lost 4; bases outside the gene matches: 12. The CDR3 spells CASTKNRDRRYNEQFF. For the CDR3, the DNA is TGTGCCAGCACTAAAAACCGGGACAGGCGTTACAATGAGCAGTTCTTC.